The rows below give T cell receptor beta chains drawn from one sample of a study of shared clonotypes between healthy human individuals. The protocol was immunoSEQ multiplex PCR, while the TCRdb copy is restricted to in-frame clones and leaves out a portion. There are 1,100,000 or so clones in the sample; around three quarters occur only once, and 0.4% to 0.55% lies in the top ten. Material for sequencing was memory CD4+ T cells from PBMCs. These receptors all come from a man younger than 30 in good health. Some clones in this sample may be carry-over from other donors' samples. Each CDR3 is given with its conserved first and last residue.

TRBJ1-2,TRBV18,CASSRQDYGYTF
TRBJ2-2,TRBV5-4,CASSPWTGAIAGELFF
TRBJ2-5,TRBV7-2,CASSLEKGAWETQYF
TRBJ1-2,TRBV5-1,CASSLLARGGYGYTF
TRBJ2-7,TRBV7-2,CASSLGQGQIYEQYF
TRBJ1-4,TRBV19,CASSLTGDEKLFF
TRBJ2-5,TRBV6-6,CASRAPQGKETQYF
TRBJ1-2,TRBV6-6,CASSSGTGTQRYTF
TRBJ1-5,TRBV7-2,CASSLVSRDQPQHF
TRBJ2-3,TRBV6-1,CASRPGTSGDTQYF
TRBJ2-7,TRBV6-1,CASTFPESYEQYF
TRBJ2-3,TRBV30,CAWTGGLLQGGLSTDTQYF
TRBJ1-1,TRBV21-1,CASSTPLTDSHTEAFF
TRBJ2-1,TRBV11-2,CASSRGGNEQFF
TRBJ2-1,TRBV2,CASILGRANNEQFF
TRBJ1-3,TRBV5-1,CASSLAATYSGNTIYF
TRBJ2-1,TRBV10-3,CAIRVVAGHGEQFF
TRBJ1-1,TRBV2,CASSDGGRGRPFF
TRBJ2-1,TRBV5-5,CASSWGTLLRNEQFF
TRBJ1-1,TRBV5-1,CASSLVQGGTEAFF
TRBJ2-7,TRBV5-1,CASSGDRVGVGEQYF
TRBJ2-7,TRBV28,CASKLGGPYEQYF
TRBJ2-1,TRBV5-1,CASSEFQVVGQPGEQFF
TRBJ1-5,TRBV6-5,CASSLGVDQPQHF
TRBJ2-2,TRBV9,CASSPSSGRTGELFF
TRBJ2-5,TRBV7-2,CASSAQETQYF
TRBJ1-2,TRBV9,CASSEGGGTLSGVGYTF
TRBJ2-1,TRBV4-2,CASSQKQQGSNEQFF
TRBJ1-2,TRBV19,CASTPWVGPEGYTF
TRBJ2-5,TRBV4-2,CASSQAPTSGGGKETQYF
TRBJ2-1,TRBV27,CASSPNQYNEQFF
TRBJ2-7,TRBV7-3,CASSSLRQGPYEQYF
TRBJ1-1,TRBV30,CAWKTGLPPTEAFF
TRBJ1-5,TRBV6-1,CAGSLVRNQPQHF
TRBJ2-7,TRBV6-1,CASSQTSGSSYEQYF
TRBJ2-7,TRBV7-8,CASSLGREQREYF
TRBJ1-5,TRBV2,CASSQNRGVQPQHF
TRBJ2-1,TRBV7-8,CASSSRGGEQFF
TRBJ2-3,TRBV6-5,CASSGAGTDTQYF
TRBJ1-5,TRBV2,CASRSDTNQPQHF
TRBJ1-2,TRBV7-8,CASSCSAFTRTYGYTF
TRBJ2-5,TRBV10-3,CAISESRGRAEETQYF
TRBJ1-1,TRBV9,CASSVGRDPAGAFF
TRBJ2-7,TRBV5-1,CASSPGLAGVEEQYF
TRBJ1-4,TRBV28,CASSSGVREKLFF
TRBJ1-1,TRBV7-9,CASRPTDPTLAFF
TRBJ2-6,TRBV7-9,CASSLVNSGANVLTF
TRBJ2-7,TRBV28,CASRPRGQGIHEQYF
TRBJ2-5,TRBV5-6,CASSSPSGLETQYF
TRBJ1-1,TRBV6-1,CASSGRAGSGTEAFF
TRBJ2-7,TRBV27,CASSFRASGSSVVEQYF
TRBJ2-1,TRBV7-3,CASSRGDYNEQFF
TRBJ1-4,TRBV28,CASSSPRGGEKLFF
TRBJ2-2,TRBV5-4,CASSPRDRVAGELFF